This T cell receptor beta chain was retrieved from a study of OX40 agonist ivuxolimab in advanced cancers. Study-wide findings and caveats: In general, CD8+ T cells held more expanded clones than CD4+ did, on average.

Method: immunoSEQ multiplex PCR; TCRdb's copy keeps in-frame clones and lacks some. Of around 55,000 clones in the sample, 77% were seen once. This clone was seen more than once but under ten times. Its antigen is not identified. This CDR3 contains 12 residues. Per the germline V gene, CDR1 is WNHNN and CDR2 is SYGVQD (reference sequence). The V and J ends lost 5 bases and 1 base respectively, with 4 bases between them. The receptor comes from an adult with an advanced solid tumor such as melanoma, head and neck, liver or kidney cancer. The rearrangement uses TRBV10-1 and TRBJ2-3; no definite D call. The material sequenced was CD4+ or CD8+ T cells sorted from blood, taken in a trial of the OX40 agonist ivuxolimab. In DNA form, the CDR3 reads TGCGCCAGCAGTAGTGGCACAGATACGCAGTATTTT. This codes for CASSSGTDTQYF.